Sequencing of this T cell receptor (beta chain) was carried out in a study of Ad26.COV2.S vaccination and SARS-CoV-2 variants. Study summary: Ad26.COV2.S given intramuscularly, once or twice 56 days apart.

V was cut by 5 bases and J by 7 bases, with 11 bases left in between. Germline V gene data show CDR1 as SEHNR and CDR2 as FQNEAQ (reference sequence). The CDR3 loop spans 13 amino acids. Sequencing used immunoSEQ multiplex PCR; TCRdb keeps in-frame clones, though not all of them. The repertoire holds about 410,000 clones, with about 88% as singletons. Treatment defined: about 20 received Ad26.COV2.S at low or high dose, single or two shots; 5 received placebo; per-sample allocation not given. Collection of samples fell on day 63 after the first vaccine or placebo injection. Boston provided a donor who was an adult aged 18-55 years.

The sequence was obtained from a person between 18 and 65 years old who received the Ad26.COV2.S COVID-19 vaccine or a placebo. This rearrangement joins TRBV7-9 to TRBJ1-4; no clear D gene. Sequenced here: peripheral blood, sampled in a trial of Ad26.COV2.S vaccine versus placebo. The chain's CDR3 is CASSLILGEKLFF. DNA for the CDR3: TGTGCCAGCAGCCTCATCCTGGGTGAAAAACTGTTTTTT.